This T cell receptor (beta chain) derives from a study of blood T cell repertoires in COVID-19. Overall study: COVID-19 samples from acute and convalescent phases originated in the United States, Italy and Spain. Sources were T cells, B-cell-depleted T cells, or PBMCs; the material itself was cDNA or gDNA.

This clone came up a few times. The germline CDR1 and CDR2 sequences are MRHNA and SNTAGT. The CDR3 sequence is 14 residues long. V lost 5 bases, J lost 9 bases, and 14 bases lay in between. As originally analysed: It was from reference gene primer amplification that nucleated cell counts were estimated. Sequencing used immunoSEQ multiplex PCR; TCRdb keeps in-frame clones, though not all of them. V and J calls plus clone size are reproduced from that table; the DNA served to infer D and trimming. Of tens of thousands of clones in the sample, roughly 80% are singletons; the top ten hold approximately 2.5%.

The sample comprised peripheral blood. This TCR was sampled from a man aged 45-60 years with acute or convalescent COVID-19. The V gene is TRBV6-4, the J gene TRBJ1-6; D perhaps matches TRBD1 (6 bases). As DNA, the CDR3 is TGTGCCAGCAGTTTGACAGGACTTACTTCACCCCTCCACTTT. Translation gives CASSLTGLTSPLHF.